The T cell receptor beta chain described here comes from a study of blood T cells in healthy people across ages. Next came a second PCR, run for about 7 to 12 cycles, which used a sample-barcoded 5' primer along with a J-beta primer mix. Each cDNA molecule carried a tag from a template-switch adaptor that contained 12 random nucleotides. Each CDR3 protein gets one entry after TCRdb re-called the 5' RACE reads with MiXCR. The sample yields over 1,500,000 distinct CDR3 sequences, roughly 43% seen once. All donors came from Russia, were Caucasian and healthy, and spanned ages roughly 6 to 100. CDR3 size: 16 residues. Germline CDR1 and CDR2: MGHRA and YSYEKL. Trimming shortened V by 4 bases and J by 8 bases, and 20 bases separated the two germline ends.

Sequencing was carried out using blood. This clonotype was obtained from a human donor in good health. This chain uses TRBV4-1 with TRBJ1-4; D call uncertain. CDR3 coding DNA: TGCGCCAGCAGCCTCTCAGGTGGGCCTCGGGAAGAAAAACTGTTTTTT. Its protein is CASSLSGGPREEKLFF.